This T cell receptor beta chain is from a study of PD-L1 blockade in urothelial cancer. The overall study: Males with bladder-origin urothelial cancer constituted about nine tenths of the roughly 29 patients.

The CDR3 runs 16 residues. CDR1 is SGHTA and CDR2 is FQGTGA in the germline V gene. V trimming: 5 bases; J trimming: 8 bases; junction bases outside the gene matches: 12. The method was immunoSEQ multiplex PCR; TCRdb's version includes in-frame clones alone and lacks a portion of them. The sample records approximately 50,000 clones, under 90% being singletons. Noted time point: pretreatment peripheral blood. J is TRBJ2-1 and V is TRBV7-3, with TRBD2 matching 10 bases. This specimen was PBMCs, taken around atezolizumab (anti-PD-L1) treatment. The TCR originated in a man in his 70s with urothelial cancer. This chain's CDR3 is CASSTSGTSVVDEQFF. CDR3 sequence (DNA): TGTGCCAGCAGCACCTCCGGGACTAGCGTGGTCGATGAGCAGTTCTTC.